This T cell receptor beta chain was sequenced for a study of T-cell reconstitution after alpha-beta-depleted transplantation in children. Broader study findings: It was newly produced T cells that mostly accounted for T-cell counts and diversity one year after transplant.

About this clonotype itself: Its antigen is unidentified.

Unique molecular identifiers were incorporated into the prepared TCRbeta library. One entry per CDR3 protein results from TCRdb running MiXCR on the PCR reads. The sample consists of about 100,000 distinct CDR3 sequences, around 6% of them appearing once. The CDR3 is 15 residues long. Germline lookup yields CDR1 LNHDA and CDR2 SQIVND (reference sequence). With 3 bases removed from V and 5 bases from J, the gap between germline ends came to 14 bases. The sequenced sample was PBMCs, mostly from graft donor cells, obtained 60 days after TCRalphabeta/CD19-depleted stem cell transplant. This sequence joins TRBV19 and TRBJ1-5; a weak D match, TRBD1 (6 bases). The clonotype was recovered from a female patient under 10 years old who had a stem cell transplant for Fanconi anemia, so the T cells may come from the graft donor. The CDR3 DNA sequence: TGTGCCAGTAGTATCCGCAGGCCAGGGGATCAGCCCCAGCATTTT. As protein: CASSIRRPGDQPQHF.